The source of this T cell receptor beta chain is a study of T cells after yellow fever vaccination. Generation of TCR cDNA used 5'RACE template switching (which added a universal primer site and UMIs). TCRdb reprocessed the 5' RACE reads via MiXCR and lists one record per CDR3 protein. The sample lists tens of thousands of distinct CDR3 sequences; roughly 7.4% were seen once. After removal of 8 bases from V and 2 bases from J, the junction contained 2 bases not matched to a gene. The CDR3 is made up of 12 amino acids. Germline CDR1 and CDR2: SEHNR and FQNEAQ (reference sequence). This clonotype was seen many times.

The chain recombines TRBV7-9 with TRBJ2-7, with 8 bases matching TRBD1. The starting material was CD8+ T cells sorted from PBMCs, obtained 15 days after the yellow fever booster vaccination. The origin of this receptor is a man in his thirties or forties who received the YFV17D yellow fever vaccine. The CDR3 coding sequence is TGTGCCAGCCAGGGGGCAACCTACGAGCAGTACTTC. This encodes CASQGATYEQYF.